The source of this T cell receptor (beta chain) is a study of regulatory T cells in long-lasting Graves disease. Building the TCR beta libraries relied on iRepertoire HTBI primers, and CDR3 regions underwent Arm-PCR. TCRdb fed the multiplex PCR reads into MiXCR, producing one record per CDR3 protein. The profile shows 400,000 to 500,000 distinct CDR3 sequences, roughly 21% of them singletons. Time point of the sample: persistent/refractory GD, antithyroid drugs over 5 years with positive TRAb. Construction of the TCR library relied on RNA isolated from PBMCs. The EDTA tubes were filled with about 10 milliliters of drawn peripheral blood. The V gene's germline CDR1 is LGHDT and CDR2 YNNKEL (reference sequence). With 1 base removed from V and 5 bases from J, the gap between germline ends came to 9 bases. The CDR3 sequence is 14 residues long.

This receptor was obtained from a female donor with Graves disease. The rearrangement uses TRBV3-1 and TRBJ2-1; perhaps TRBD2 as D (5 bases). Source: peripheral blood mononuclear cells (PBMCs), taken when the disease was refractory, from a patient treated with antithyroid drugs. CDR3 nucleotide sequence: TGTGCCAGCAGCCAAGCTGCGGGCAACAATGAGCAGTTCTTC. Its protein is CASSQAAGNNEQFF.